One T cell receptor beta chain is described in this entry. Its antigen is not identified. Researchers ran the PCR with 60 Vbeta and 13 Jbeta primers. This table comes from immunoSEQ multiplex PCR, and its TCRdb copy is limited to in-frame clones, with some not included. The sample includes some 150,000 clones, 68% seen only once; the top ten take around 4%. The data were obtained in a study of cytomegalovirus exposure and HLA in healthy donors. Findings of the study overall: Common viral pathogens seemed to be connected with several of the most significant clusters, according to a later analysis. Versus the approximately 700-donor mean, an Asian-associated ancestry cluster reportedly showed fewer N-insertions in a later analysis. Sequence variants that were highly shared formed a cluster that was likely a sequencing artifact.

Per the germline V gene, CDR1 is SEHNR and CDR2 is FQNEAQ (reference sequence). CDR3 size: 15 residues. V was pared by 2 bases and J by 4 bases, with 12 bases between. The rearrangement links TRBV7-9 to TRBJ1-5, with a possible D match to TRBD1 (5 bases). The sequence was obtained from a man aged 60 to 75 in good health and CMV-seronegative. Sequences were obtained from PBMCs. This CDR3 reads CASSLSSGGNQPQHF. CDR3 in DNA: TGTGCCAGCAGCTTATCCAGTGGGGGGAATCAGCCCCAGCATTTT.